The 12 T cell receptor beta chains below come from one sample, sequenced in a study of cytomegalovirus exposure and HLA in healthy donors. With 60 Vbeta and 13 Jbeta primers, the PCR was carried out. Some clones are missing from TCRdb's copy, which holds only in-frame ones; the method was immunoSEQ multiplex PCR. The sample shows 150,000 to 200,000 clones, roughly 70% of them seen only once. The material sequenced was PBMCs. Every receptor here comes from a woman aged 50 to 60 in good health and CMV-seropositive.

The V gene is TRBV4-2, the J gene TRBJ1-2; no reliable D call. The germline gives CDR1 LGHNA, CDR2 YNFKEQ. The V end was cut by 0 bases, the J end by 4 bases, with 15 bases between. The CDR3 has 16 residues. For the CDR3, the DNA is TGTGCCAGCAGCCAAGATTTCCCTACAGTTTCCTATGGCTACACCTTC. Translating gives CASSQDFPTVSYGYTF.

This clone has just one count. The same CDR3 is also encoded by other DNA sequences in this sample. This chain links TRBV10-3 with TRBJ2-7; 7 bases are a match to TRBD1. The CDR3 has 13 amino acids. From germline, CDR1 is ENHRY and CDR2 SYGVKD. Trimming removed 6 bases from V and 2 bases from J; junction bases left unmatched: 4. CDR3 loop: CAISRDSTYEQYF. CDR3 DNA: TGTGCCATCAGCAGGGACAGTACCTACGAGCAGTACTTC.

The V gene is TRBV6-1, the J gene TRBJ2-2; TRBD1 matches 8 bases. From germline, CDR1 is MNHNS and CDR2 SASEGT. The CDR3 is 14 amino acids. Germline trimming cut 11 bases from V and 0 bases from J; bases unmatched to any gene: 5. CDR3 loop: CAGRQGPNTGELFF. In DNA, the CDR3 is TGTGCCGGGCGACAGGGGCCGAACACCGGGGAGCTGTTTTTT.

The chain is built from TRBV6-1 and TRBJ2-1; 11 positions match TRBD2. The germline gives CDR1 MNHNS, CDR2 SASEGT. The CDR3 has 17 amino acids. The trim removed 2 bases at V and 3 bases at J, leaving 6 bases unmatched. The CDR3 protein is CASSERGLAGGYNEQFF. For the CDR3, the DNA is TGTGCCAGCAGTGAAAGGGGGCTAGCGGGGGGCTACAATGAGCAGTTCTTC.

The CDR3 nucleotides are TGCGCCAGCAGCTTGGAGGGGGCCACTAATGAAAAACTGTTTTTT. Its translation is CASSLEGATNEKLFF. This sequence joins TRBV5-1 and TRBJ1-4; 7 nucleotides line up with TRBD1. The germline V gene has CDR1 SGHRS and CDR2 YFSETQ. V dropped 0 bases and J dropped 2; count of bases not matched to a gene: 1. The CDR3 runs to 15 residues.

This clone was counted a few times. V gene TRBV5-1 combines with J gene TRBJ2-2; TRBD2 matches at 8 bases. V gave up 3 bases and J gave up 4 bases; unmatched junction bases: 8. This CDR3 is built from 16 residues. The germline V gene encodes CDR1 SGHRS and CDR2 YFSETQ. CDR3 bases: TGCGCCAGCAGCTGGGGACTAGAAGTGGGCACCGGGGAGCTGTTTTTT. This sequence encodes CASSWGLEVGTGELFF.

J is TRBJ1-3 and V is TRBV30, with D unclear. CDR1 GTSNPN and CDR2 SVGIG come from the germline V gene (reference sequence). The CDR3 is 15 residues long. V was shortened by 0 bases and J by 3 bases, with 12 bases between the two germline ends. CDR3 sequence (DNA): TGTGCCTGGAGTGTAGGGTCCGGGAATGGAAACACCATATATTTT. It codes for CAWSVGSGNGNTIYF.

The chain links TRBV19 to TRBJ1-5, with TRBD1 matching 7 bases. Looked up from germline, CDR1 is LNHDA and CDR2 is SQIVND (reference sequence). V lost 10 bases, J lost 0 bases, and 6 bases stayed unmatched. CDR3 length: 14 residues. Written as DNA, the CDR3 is TGTGCCACCTCGACAGGGAATAGCAATCAGCCCCAGCATTTT. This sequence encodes CATSTGNSNQPQHF.

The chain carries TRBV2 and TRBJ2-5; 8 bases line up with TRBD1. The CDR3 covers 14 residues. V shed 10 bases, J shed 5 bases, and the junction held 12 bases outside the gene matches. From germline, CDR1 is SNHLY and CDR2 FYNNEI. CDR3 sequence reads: CATDRTGRTETQYF. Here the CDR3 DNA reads TGTGCCACCGACCGGACAGGGAGGACGGAGACCCAGTACTTC. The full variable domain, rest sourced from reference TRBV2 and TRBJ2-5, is EPEVTQTPSHQVTQMGQEVILRCVPISNHLYFYWYRQILGQKVEFLVSFYNNEISEKSEIFDDQFSVERPDGSNFTLKIRSTKLEDSAMYFCATDRTGRTETQYFGPGTRLLVL.

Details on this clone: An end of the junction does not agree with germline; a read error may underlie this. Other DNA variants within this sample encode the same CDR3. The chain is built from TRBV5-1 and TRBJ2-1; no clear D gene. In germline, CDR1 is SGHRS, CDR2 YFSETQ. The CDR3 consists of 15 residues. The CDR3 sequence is CASSDLVETPNEQFF. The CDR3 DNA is TGCGCCAGCAGCGACCTAGTTGAAACCCCAAATGAACAGTTCTTC.

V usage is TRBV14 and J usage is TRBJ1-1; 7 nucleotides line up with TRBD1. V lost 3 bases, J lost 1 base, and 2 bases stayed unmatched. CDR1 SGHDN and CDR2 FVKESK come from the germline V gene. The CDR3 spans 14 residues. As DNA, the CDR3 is TGTGCCAGCAGCCAGAGGGACAGGAACACTGAAGCTTTCTTT. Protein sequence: CASSQRDRNTEAFF.

This chain's CDR3 is CASSQEQGVHQPQHF. In DNA form, the CDR3 reads TGCGCCAGCAGCCAAGAACAGGGGGTTCATCAGCCCCAGCATTTT. The chain uses TRBV4-1 and TRBJ1-5; 8 bases line up with TRBD1. The V segment lost 0 bases and the J segment 5 bases; nucleotides outside the gene matches: 3. The V gene's germline CDR1 is MGHRA and CDR2 YSYEKL. The CDR3 consists of 15 residues.